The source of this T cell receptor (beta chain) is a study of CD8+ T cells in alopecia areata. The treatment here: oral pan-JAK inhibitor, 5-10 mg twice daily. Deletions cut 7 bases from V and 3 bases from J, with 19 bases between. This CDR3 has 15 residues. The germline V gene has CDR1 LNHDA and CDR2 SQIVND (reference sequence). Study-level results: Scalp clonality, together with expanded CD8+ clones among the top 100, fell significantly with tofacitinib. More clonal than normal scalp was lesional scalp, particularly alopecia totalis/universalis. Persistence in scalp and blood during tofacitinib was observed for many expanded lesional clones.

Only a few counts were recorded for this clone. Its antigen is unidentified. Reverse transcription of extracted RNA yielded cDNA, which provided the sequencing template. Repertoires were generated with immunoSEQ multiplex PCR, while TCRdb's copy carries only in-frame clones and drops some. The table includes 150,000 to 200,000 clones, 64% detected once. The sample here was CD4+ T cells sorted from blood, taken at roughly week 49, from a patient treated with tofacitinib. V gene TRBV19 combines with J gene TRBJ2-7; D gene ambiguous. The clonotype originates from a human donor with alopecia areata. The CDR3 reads CASNRQAGSLYEQYF. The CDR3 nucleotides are TGTGCCAGTAACCGTCAGGCCGGCAGTCTCTACGAGCAGTACTTC. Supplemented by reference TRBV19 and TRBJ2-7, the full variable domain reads DGGITQSPKYLFRKEGQNVTLSCEQNLNHDAMYWYRQDPGQGLRLIYYSQIVNDFQKGDIAEGYSVSREKKESFPLTVTSAQKNPTAFYLCASNRQAGSLYEQYFGPGTRLTVT.